The 10 T cell receptor beta chains below all came from one sample that was sequenced in a study of OX40 agonist ivuxolimab in advanced cancers. Only in-frame clones appear in the TCRdb table, and some are missing; sequencing was by immunoSEQ multiplex PCR. Of 75,000 to 100,000 clones listed, over 75% are singletons. The material was CD4+ or CD8+ T cells sorted from blood, obtained in a trial of the OX40 agonist ivuxolimab. The receptors here all came from an adult with an advanced solid tumor such as melanoma, head and neck, liver or kidney cancer.

This clone came up many times. The chain carries TRBV6-5 and TRBJ1-4; D possibly corresponds to TRBD1 (5 bases). The CDR3 sequence is 15 residues long. The ends were cut back, 0 bases at V and 8 bases at J, with 13 bases in the middle. Germline V gives CDR1 MNHEY, CDR2 SVGAGI. The CDR3 region is CASSYSGGRYEKLFF. The CDR3 DNA is TGTGCCAGCAGTTACTCTGGGGGACGGTACGAAAAACTGTTTTTT.

The genes are TRBV7-9 and TRBJ1-1; D call uncertain. The CDR3 is 14 residues long. The germline V and J ends were trimmed by 1 base and 2 bases, with 8 bases remaining between them. Germline CDR1 SEHNR, CDR2 FQNEAQ (reference sequence). The DNA of the CDR3 is TGTGCCAGCAGCTTAGGGCAGGTTAACACTGAAGCTTTCTTT. Translated: CASSLGQVNTEAFF.

The genes are TRBV7-2 and TRBJ2-3; the D call may be TRBD1 or TRBD2 (6 bases each). The CDR3 covers 18 residues. CDR1 is SGHTA, CDR2 FQGNSA, per germline. The ends were cut back, 4 bases at V and 2 bases at J, with 22 bases in the middle. In DNA form, the CDR3 reads TGTGCCAGCAGCTCAGGCCCCCGGCCTAGGGGGGTCACAGATACGCAGTATTTT. The encoded protein is CASSSGPRPRGVTDTQYF.

This chain joins TRBV5-6 and TRBJ1-4, with D hard to call. The ends were cut back, 0 bases at V and 5 bases at J, with 5 bases in the middle. CDR3 length: 13 amino acids. Germline V gene sequence: CDR1 SGHDT, CDR2 YYEEEE. CDR3 region: CASSLGLNEKLFF. The CDR3 nucleotides read TGTGCCAGCAGCTTGGGCCTGAATGAAAAACTGTTTTTT.

The chain joins TRBV5-1 to TRBJ2-5, with 9 bases aligning to TRBD1. The CDR3 has 15 residues. Trimming at V came to 0 bases and at J to 2 bases, leaving 2 bases not matched to a gene. The germline V gene encodes CDR1 SGHRS and CDR2 YFSETQ. The CDR3 loop is CASSLAGTGQETQYF. CDR3 nucleotide sequence: TGCGCCAGCAGCTTGGCAGGGACAGGGCAAGAGACCCAGTACTTC.

V gene TRBV5-1 combines with J gene TRBJ1-1; D uncertain. In germline, CDR1 is SGHRS, CDR2 YFSETQ. The CDR3 is 15 residues long. Trimming left V 0 bases short and J 0 bases short, with 9 bases between. CDR3 in amino acids: CASSLAEGLNTEAFF. Here the CDR3 DNA reads TGCGCCAGCAGCTTGGCCGAGGGATTGAACACTGAAGCTTTCTTT.

The gene calls are TRBV7-2 and TRBJ2-2, with D perhaps being TRBD1 or TRBD2 (5 bases each). This CDR3 is built from 15 residues. Trimming removed 5 bases from V and 9 bases from J, with 19 bases in between. Germline V lookup: CDR1 SGHTA, CDR2 FQGNSA. The CDR3 DNA reads TGTGCCAGCAGCCCCCCCAGAGGGTTGGGGCGGGAGCTGTTTTTT. This gives the protein CASSPPRGLGRELFF.

The chain joins TRBV28 to TRBJ1-4; 9 nucleotides agree with TRBD1. This CDR3 is 16 amino acids long. Trimming took 4 bases from V and 3 from J; bases not matched to a gene: 6. Per the germline V gene, CDR1 is MDHEN and CDR2 is SYDVKM. The CDR3 region is CASSSGTGLSNEKLFF. The CDR3 region has the DNA TGTGCCAGCAGTTCCGGGACAGGGTTATCTAATGAAAAACTGTTTTTT.

In this sample, this clone turned up once. The chain carries TRBV28 and TRBJ2-1; TRBD2 matches at 10 bases. CDR1 MDHEN and CDR2 SYDVKM come from the germline V gene. With 6 bases clipped from V and 5 bases from J, the junction kept 4 bases outside the gene matches. The CDR3 length is 14 residues. The DNA of the CDR3 is TGTGCCAGCAGACTGGGACTAGCGAACAATGAGCAGTTCTTC. This encodes CASRLGLANNEQFF.

In nucleotides, the CDR3 is TGTGCCAGCAGTTACGACAGGGGTTGTGAAAAACTGTTTTTT. Translated, it gives CASSYDRGCEKLFF. The chain carries TRBV6-5 and TRBJ1-4; 8 positions agree with TRBD1. V shed 2 bases, J shed 7 bases, and the junction held 3 bases outside the gene matches. Germline loops: CDR1 MNHEY, CDR2 SVGAGI. The CDR3 spans 14 residues.